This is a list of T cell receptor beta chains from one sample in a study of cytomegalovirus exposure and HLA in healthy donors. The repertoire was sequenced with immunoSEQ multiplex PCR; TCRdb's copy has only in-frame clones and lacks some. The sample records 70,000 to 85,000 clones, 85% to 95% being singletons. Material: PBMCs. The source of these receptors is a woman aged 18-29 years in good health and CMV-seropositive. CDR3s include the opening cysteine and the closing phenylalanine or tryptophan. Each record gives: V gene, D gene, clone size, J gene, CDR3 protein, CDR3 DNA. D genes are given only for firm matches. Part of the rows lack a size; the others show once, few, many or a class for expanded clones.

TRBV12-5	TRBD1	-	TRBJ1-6	CASGDRGSYNSPLHF	TGTGCTAGCGGAGACAGGGGGTCCTATAATTCACCCCTCCACTTT
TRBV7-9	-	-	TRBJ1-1	CASSQEAGFSEAFF	TGTGCCAGCAGCCAGGAGGCGGGGTTTTCTGAAGCTTTCTTT
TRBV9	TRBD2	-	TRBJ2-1	CASSVSGGASYNEQFF	TGTGCCAGCAGCGTTAGCGGGGGGGCCTCCTACAATGAGCAGTTCTTC
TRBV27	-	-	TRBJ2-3	CASRQAYFSTDTQYF	TGTGCCAGCAGGCAAGCCTACTTTAGCACAGATACGCAGTATTTT
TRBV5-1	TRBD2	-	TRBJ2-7	CASSPSSGSQYEQYF	TGCGCCAGCAGTCCGTCTAGCGGGAGCCAGTACGAGCAGTACTTC
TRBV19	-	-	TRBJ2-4	CASSIDRELNIQYF	TGTGCCAGTAGTATAGATCGGGAGCTAAACATTCAGTACTTC
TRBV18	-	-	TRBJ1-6	CASSPLAESSYNSPLHF	TGTGCCAGCTCACCATTAGCGGAAAGCTCCTATAATTCACCCCTCCACTTT
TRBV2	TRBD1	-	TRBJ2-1	CASSEVGTGGEQFF	TGTGCCAGCAGTGAAGTAGGCACAGGGGGTGAGCAGTTCTTC
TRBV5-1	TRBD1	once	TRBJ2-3	CASSGWTGGSTDTQYF	TGCGCCAGCAGCGGGTGGACAGGGGGAAGCACAGATACGCAGTATTTT
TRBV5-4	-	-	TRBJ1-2	CASSLQPGYGYTF	TGTGCCAGCAGCTTACAACCAGGGTATGGCTACACCTTC
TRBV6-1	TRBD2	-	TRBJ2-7	CASSDGLADYEQYF	TGTGCCAGCAGTGACGGACTAGCGGACTACGAGCAGTACTTC
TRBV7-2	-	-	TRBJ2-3	CASSLEARPTSTDTQYF	TGTGCCAGCAGCTTAGAAGCCCGACCGACTAGCACAGATACGCAGTATTTT
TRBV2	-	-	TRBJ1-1	CASSETGSTEAFF	TGTGCCAGCAGTGAAACAGGGTCCACTGAAGCTTTCTTT
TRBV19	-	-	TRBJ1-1	CASRSGPWAFF	TGTGCCAGTAGGAGCGGGCCTTGGGCTTTCTTT
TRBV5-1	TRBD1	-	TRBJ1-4	CASSGPGQGGEKLFF	TGCGCCAGCAGCGGCCCGGGACAGGGAGGAGAAAAACTGTTTTTT
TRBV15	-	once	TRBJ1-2	CATSRAPKSYGYTF	TGTGCCACCAGCAGAGCCCCCAAGAGTTATGGCTACACCTTC
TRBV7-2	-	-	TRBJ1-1	CASSLNTEAFF	TGTGCCAGCAGTCTTAACACTGAAGCTTTCTTT
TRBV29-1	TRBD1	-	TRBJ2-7	CSAGQGPSYEQYF	TGCAGCGCCGGACAGGGTCCCTCCTACGAGCAGTACTTC
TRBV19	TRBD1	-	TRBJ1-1	CASSATTGAVNTEAFF	TGTGCCAGTAGTGCCACCACAGGGGCAGTGAACACTGAAGCTTTCTTT
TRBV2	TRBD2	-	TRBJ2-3	CASSEALLASALGRVQYF	TGTGCCAGCAGTGAAGCGCTCTTGGCTAGCGCCCTTGGGAGGGTGCAGTATTTT